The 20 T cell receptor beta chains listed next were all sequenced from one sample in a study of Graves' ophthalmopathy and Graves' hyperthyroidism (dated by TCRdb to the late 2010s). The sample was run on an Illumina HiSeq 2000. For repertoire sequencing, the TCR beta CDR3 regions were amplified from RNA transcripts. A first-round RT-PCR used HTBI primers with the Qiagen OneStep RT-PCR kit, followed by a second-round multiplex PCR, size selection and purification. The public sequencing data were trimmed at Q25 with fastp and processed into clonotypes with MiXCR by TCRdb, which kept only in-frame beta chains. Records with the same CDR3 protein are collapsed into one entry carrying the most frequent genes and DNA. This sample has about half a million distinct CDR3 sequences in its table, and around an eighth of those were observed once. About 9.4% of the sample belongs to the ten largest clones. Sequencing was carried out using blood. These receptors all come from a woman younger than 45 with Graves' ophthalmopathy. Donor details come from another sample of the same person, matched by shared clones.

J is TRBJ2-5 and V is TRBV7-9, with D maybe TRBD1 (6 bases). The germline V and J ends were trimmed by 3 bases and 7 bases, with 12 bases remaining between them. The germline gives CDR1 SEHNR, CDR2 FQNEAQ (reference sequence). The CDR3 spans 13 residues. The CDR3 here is CASSFPGVGTQYF. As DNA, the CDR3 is TGTGCCAGCAGCTTCCCAGGGGTGGGGACCCAGTACTTC.

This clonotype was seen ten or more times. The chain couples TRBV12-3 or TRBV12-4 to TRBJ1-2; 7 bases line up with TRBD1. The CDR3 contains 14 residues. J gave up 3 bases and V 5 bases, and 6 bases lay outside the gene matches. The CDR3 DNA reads TGTGCCAGCAGTCGACAGGGCTCCCACTATGGCTACACCTTC. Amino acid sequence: CASSRQGSHYGYTF.

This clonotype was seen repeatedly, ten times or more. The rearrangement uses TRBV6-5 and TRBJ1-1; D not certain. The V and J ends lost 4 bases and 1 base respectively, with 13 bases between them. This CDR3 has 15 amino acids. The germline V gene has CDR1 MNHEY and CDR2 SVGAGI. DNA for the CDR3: TGTGCCAGCAGTTCCGTCCAGCCCCGGAACACTGAAGCTTTCTTT. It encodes CASSSVQPRNTEAFF.

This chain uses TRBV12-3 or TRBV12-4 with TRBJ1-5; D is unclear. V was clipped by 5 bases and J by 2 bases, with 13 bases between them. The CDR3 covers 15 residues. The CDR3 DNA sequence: TGTGCCAGCAGTGGAGGTAGATTAGGCAATCAGCCCCAGCATTTT. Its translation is CASSGGRLGNQPQHF.

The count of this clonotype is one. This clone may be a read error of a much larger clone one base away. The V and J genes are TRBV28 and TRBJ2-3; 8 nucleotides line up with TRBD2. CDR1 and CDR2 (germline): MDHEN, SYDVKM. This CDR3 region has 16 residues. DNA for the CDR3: TGTGCCAGCAGTTATCCGGGAGGGCCTATCACAGATACGCATTATTTT. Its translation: CASSYPGGPITDTHYF.

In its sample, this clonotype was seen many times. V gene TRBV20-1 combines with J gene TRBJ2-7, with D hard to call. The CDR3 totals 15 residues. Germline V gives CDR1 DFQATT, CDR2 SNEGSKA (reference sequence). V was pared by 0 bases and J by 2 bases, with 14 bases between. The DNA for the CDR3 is TGCAGTGCTAGAGATCCACCGGGCCTGGCCTACGAGCAGTACTTC. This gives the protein CSARDPPGLAYEQYF.

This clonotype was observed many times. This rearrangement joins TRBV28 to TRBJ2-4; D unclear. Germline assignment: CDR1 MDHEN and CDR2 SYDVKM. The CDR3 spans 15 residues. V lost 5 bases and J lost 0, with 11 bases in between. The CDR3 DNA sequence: TGTGCCAGCAGTCAGGACCCACTAGCCAAAAACATTCAGTACTTC. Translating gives CASSQDPLAKNIQYF.

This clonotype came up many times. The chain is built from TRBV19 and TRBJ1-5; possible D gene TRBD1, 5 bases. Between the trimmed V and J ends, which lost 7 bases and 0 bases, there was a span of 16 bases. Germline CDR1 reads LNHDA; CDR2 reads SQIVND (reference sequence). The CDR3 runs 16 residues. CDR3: CASNQGSPYSNQPQHF. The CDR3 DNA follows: TGTGCCAGTAACCAGGGATCCCCATATAGCAATCAGCCCCAGCATTTT.

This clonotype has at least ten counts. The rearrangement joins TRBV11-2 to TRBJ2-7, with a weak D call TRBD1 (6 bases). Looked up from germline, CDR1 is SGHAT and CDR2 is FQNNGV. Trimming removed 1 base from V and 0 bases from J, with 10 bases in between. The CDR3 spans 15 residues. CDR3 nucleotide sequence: TGTGCCAGCAGCTTAGCAGCAGGGGACTCCTACGAGCAGTACTTC. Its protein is CASSLAAGDSYEQYF.

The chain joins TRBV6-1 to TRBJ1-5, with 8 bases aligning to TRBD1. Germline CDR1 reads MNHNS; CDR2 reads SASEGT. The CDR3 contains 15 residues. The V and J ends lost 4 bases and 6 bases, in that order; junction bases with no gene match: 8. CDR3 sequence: CASSGAGGVGQPQHF. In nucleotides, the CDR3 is TGTGCCAGCAGTGGTGCAGGGGGCGTTGGTCAGCCCCAGCATTTT.

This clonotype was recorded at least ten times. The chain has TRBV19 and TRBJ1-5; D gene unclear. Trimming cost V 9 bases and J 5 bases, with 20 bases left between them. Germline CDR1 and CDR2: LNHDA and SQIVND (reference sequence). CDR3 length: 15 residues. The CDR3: CASNKGITGYQPQHF. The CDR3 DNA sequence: TGTGCCAGCAACAAGGGAATAACCGGTTATCAGCCCCAGCATTTT.

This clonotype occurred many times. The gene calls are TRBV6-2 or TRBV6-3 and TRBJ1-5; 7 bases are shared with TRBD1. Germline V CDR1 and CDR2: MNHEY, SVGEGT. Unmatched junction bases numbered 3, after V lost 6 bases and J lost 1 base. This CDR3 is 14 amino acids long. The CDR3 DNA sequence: TGTGCCAGCAGCCAGGGGGGGAGCAATCAGCCCCAGCATTTT. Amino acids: CASSQGGSNQPQHF.

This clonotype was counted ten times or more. The CDR3 DNA sequence: TGTGCCTGGAGGGCGGGAGGGGAGCAGTACTTC. Protein product: CAWRAGGEQYF. This sequence joins TRBV30 and TRBJ2-7; 9 bases are a match to TRBD2. This CDR3 has 11 residues. Germline trimming cut 3 bases from V and 7 bases from J; bases unmatched to any gene: 1. Germline V gives CDR1 GTSNPN, CDR2 SVGIG (reference sequence).

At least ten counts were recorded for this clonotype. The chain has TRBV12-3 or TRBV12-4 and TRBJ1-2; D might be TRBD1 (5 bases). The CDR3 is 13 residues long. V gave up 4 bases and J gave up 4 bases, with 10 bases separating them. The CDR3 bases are TGTGCCAGCAGTTCCAGTCAGGGCTATGGCTACACCTTC. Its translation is CASSSSQGYGYTF.

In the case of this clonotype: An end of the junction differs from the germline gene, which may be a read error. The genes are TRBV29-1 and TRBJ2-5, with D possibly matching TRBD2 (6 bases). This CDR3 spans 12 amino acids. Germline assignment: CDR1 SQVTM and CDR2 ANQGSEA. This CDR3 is CSVEGDLETQYF. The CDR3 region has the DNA TGCAGCGTGGAAGGGGACTTAGAGACCCAGTACTTC.

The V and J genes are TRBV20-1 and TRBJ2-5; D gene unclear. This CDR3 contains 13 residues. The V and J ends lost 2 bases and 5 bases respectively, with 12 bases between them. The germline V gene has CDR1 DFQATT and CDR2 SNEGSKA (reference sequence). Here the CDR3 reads CSARKSGWETQYF. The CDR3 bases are TGCAGTGCTAGAAAGTCGGGCTGGGAGACCCAGTACTTC.

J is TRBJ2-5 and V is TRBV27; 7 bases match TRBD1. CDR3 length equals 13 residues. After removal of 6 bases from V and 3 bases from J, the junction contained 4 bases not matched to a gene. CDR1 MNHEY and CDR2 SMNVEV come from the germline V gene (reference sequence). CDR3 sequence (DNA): TGTGCCAGCAGGTATACAGGGGAAGAGACCCAGTACTTC. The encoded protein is CASRYTGEETQYF.

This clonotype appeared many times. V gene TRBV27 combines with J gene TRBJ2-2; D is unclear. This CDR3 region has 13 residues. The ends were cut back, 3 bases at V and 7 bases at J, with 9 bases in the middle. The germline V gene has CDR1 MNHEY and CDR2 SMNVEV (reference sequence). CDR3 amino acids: CASSFSSGGELFF. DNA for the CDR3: TGTGCCAGCAGTTTCTCTTCGGGCGGGGAGCTGTTTTTT.

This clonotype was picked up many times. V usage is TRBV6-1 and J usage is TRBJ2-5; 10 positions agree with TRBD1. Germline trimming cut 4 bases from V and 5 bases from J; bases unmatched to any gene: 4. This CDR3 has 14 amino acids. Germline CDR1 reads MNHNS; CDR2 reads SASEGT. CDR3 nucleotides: TGTGCCAGCAGTGGACAGGGGGCGGTTGAGACCCAGTACTTC. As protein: CASSGQGAVETQYF.

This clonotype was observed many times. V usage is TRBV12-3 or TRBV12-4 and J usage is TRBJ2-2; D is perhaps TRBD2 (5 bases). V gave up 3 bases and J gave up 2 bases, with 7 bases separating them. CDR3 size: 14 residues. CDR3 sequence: CASSLLANTGELFF. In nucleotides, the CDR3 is TGTGCCAGCAGTTTGCTAGCTAACACCGGGGAGCTGTTTTTT.